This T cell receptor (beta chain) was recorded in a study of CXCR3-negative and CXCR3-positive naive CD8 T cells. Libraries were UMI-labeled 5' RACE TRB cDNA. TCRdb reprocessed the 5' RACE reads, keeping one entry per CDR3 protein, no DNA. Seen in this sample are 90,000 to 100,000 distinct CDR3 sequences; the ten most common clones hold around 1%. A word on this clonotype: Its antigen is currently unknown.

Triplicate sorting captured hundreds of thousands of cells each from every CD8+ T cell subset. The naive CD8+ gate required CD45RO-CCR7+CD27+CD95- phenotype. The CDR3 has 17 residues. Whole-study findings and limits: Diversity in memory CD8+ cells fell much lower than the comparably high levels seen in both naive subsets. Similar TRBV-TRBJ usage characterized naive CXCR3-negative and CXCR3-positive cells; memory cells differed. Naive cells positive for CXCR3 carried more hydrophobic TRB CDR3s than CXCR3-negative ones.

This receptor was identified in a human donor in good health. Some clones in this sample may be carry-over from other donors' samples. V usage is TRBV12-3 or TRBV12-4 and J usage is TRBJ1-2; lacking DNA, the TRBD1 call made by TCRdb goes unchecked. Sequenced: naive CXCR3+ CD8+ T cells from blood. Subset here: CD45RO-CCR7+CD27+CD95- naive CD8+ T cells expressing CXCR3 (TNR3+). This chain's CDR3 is CASKGPGDLNTNYGYTF.